The rows below give T cell receptor beta chains drawn from one sample of a study of cytomegalovirus exposure and HLA in healthy donors. TCRdb's copy holds only in-frame clones and misses some; the assay was immunoSEQ multiplex PCR. The table has around 130,000 clones, 65% to 90% seen once. The specimen sequenced was PBMCs. The source of these receptors is a girl aged 2 to 10 in good health and CMV-seronegative. The CDR3 runs from the conserved cysteine through the conserved F or W. D genes are given only for firm matches. The size entry is marked missing in some rows and otherwise reads once, few, many or a size class.

.	TRBV4-1	TRBJ2-1	.	TGCGCCAGCAGCCAAGATTGGGGGGACAATGAGCAGTTCTTC	CASSQDWGDNEQFF
TRBD1	TRBV5-6	TRBJ2-1	few	TGTGCCAGCAGCATACCCATGGACAGGGGCGCCTACAATGAGCAGTTCTTC	CASSIPMDRGAYNEQFF
TRBD2	TRBV6-4	TRBJ2-3	.	TGTGCCAGCAGTGAGGGACTAAGCGAAACAGATACGCAGTATTTT	CASSEGLSETDTQYF
.	TRBV7-2	TRBJ1-1	.	TGTGCCAGCAGCTTAGGAGGGGGAACTGAAGCTTTCTTT	CASSLGGGTEAFF
.	TRBV27	TRBJ1-5	.	TGTGCCAGCAGTGATCAGGGTACCAATCAGCCCCAGCATTTT	CASSDQGTNQPQHF
.	TRBV28	TRBJ1-1	.	TGTGCCAGCAGTTCCCAAGGAGGTGAAGCTTTCTTT	CASSSQGGEAFF
.	TRBV5-1	TRBJ2-1	.	TGCGCCAGCAGCTTGGGACAGTGGGATAACAATGAGCAGTTCTTC	CASSLGQWDNNEQFF
TRBD2	TRBV30	TRBJ2-5	.	TGTGCCTGGGGACCGGGAGGAGAGACCCAGTACTTC	CAWGPGGETQYF
TRBD2	TRBV7-2	TRBJ2-7	.	TGTGCCAGCAGCTTAGTGGGTAGCGGGGGCTACGAGCAGTACTTC	CASSLVGSGGYEQYF
TRBD2	TRBV28	TRBJ2-6	.	TGTGCCAGCAGTTCTGGCACTGCGGGAGGAACTGGGGCCAACGTCCTGACTTTC	CASSSGTAGGTGANVLTF
TRBD2	TRBV7-2	TRBJ2-1	.	TGTGCCAGCAGCCTAGCGGGAGGTGACTACAATGAGCAGTTCTTC	CASSLAGGDYNEQFF
TRBD1	TRBV6-6	TRBJ1-2	.	TGTGCCAGCAGTTACTCGAGTACAGGGGGCGGTGGCTACACCTTC	CASSYSSTGGGGYTF
.	TRBV18	TRBJ2-3	.	TGTGCCAGCTCACCGCTGGTGGGGGGGCGCGAGGTCACAGATACGCAGTATTTT	CASSPLVGGREVTDTQYF
.	TRBV28	TRBJ1-1	.	TGTGCCAGCAGACCCCAAAGAAGCCTCACTGAAGCTTTCTTT	CASRPQRSLTEAFF
TRBD2	TRBV28	TRBJ2-1	.	TGTGCCAGCAGTACGAGTGCGGGAGAGTACAATGAGCAGTTCTTC	CASSTSAGEYNEQFF
.	TRBV30	TRBJ1-2	.	TGTGCCTGGACCCGGACAGAGAACTATGGCTACACCTTC	CAWTRTENYGYTF
TRBD2	TRBV7-3	TRBJ2-1	.	TGTGCCAGCAGCTTAACGCGGGGGTACAATGAGCAGTTCTTC	CASSLTRGYNEQFF
TRBD2	TRBV13	TRBJ2-3	.	TGTGCCAGCAGCTTATCTACGGGAGGCTCAGATACGCAGTATTTT	CASSLSTGGSDTQYF
.	TRBV7-2	TRBJ1-4	.	TGTGCCAGCAGCTGGGGGGGCGGGGGAAGTGAAAAACTGTTTTTT	CASSWGGGGSEKLFF
.	TRBV15	TRBJ2-3	.	TGTGCCACCAGCAGAGGCGTGGGCGGGACAGATACGCAGTATTTT	CATSRGVGGTDTQYF
TRBD1	TRBV27	TRBJ1-2	.	TGTGCCAGCACCCCAACCCCGGACAGGGGGGAAGGCTACACCTTC	CASTPTPDRGEGYTF
.	TRBV6-5	TRBJ1-2	few	TGTGCCAGCAGTTTACAGGGTAGCTATGGCTACACCTTC	CASSLQGSYGYTF
TRBD2	TRBV19	TRBJ2-3	few	TGTGCCAGTAGTATCGATTTAGCGGGAACTAGCACAGATACGCAGTATTTT	CASSIDLAGTSTDTQYF
TRBD2	TRBV7-2	TRBJ2-2	.	TGTGCCAGCAGTCTTCTAGCGGGGGGTTGGTCCACCGGGGAGCTGTTTTTT	CASSLLAGGWSTGELFF
TRBD2	TRBV27	TRBJ2-5	once	TGTGCCAGCAGTTTATACGCTAGCGGGGGGACTCAAGAGACCCAGTACTTC	CASSLYASGGTQETQYF
TRBD1	TRBV11-2	TRBJ1-6	.	TGTGCCAGCAGCCCCGGACAGGGAGTGAGTAATTCACCCCTCCACTTT	CASSPGQGVSNSPLHF
.	TRBV30	TRBJ2-1	.	TGTGCCTGGAGTTTAAGTGCGGGTGAGCAGTTCTTC	CAWSLSAGEQFF
TRBD2	TRBV27	TRBJ2-2	few	TGTGCCAGCAGTCCGACTAGCGCGGTATCTGGGGAGCTGTTTTTT	CASSPTSAVSGELFF
TRBD1	TRBV15	TRBJ1-4	.	TGTGCCACCAGTCAGGGGGCTTCTAATGAAAAACTGTTTTTT	CATSQGASNEKLFF
TRBD1	TRBV6-1	TRBJ1-1	.	TGTGCCAGCAGTGAAGGGCAGGGGGCAGCTGAAGCTTTCTTT	CASSEGQGAAEAFF
TRBD1	TRBV6-6	TRBJ2-2	.	TGTGCCAGCGGGACCGGGACAGCAACCGGGGAGCTGTTTTTT	CASGTGTATGELFF
.	TRBV6-5	TRBJ2-7	few	TGTGCCAGCAGTTCCACCTACGAGCAGTACTTC	CASSSTYEQYF
.	TRBV6-6	TRBJ1-1	.	TGTGCCAGCAGCCGGGACACTGAAGCTTTCTTT	CASSRDTEAFF